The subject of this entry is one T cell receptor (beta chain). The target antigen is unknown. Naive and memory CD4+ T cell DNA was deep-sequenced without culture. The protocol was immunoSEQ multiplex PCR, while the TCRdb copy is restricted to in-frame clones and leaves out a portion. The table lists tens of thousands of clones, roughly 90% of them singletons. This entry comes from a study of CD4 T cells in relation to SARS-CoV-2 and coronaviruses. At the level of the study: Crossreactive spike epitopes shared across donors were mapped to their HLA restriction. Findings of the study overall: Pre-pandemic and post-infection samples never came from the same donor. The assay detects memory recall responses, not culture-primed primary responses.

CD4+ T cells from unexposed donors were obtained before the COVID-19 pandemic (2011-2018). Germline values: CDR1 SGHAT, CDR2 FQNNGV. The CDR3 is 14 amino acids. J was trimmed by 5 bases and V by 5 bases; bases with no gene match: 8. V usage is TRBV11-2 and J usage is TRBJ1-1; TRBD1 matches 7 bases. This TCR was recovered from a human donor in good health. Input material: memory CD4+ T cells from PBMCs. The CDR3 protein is CASSARQGVTEAFF. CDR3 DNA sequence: TGTGCCAGCAGCGCCCGACAGGGTGTGACTGAAGCTTTCTTT. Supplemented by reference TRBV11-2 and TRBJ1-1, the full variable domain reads EAGVAQSPRYKIIEKRQSVAFWCNPISGHATLYWYQQILGQGPKLLIQFQNNGVVDDSQLPKDRFSAERLKGVDSTLKIQPAKLEDSAVYLCASSARQGVTEAFFGQGTRLTVV.